A single sample is the source of the 10 T cell receptor beta chains below, sequenced in a study of T cells in Graves' hyperthyroidism and ophthalmopathy. Amplification targeted TCR beta CDR3 regions from RNA transcripts. The HTBI set primed first-round TCR CDR3 RT-PCR. Each CDR3 protein is one row after TCRdb ran MiXCR on the multiplex PCR reads. The data contain under 650,000 distinct CDR3 sequences, around 15% of them singletons. Sample: blood. Every receptor here comes from a woman aged 30 to 39 with Graves' hyperthyroidism.

This clonotype was seen a handful of times. The chain recombines TRBV5-6 with TRBJ1-1; the D is unclear. Germline V lookup: CDR1 SGHDT, CDR2 YYEEEE. Deletions cut 2 bases from V and 2 bases from J, with 10 bases between. The CDR3 is 14 residues long. The DNA of the CDR3 is TGTGCCAGCAGCTTCGGCAGCCCCAACACTGAAGCTTTCTTT. Its translation is CASSFGSPNTEAFF.

This clonotype was seen repeatedly, ten times or more. The V gene is TRBV2, the J gene TRBJ2-1; tentatively, D is TRBD2 (6 bases). Germline V gives CDR1 SNHLY, CDR2 FYNNEI. The CDR3 spans 17 residues. V lost 1 base and J 2 bases, leaving 15 bases between the germline ends. The CDR3 is CASSEGGGRPPYNEQFF. The DNA of the CDR3 is TGTGCCAGCAGTGAAGGAGGAGGGAGGCCCCCCTACAATGAGCAGTTCTTC. Variable domain in full (rest from reference TRBV2 and TRBJ2-1): EPEVTQTPSHQVTQMGQEVILRCVPISNHLYFYWYRQILGQKVEFLVSFYNNEISEKSEIFDDQFSVERPDGSNFTLKIRSTKLEDSAMYFCASSEGGGRPPYNEQFFGPGTRLTVL.

This clonotype has ten or more counts. The V gene is TRBV7-2, the J gene TRBJ2-7; tentative D call: TRBD1 (6 bases). The CDR3 loop spans 14 amino acids. Germline loops: CDR1 SGHTA, CDR2 FQGNSA. V was clipped by 4 bases and J by 5 bases, with 15 bases between them. The CDR3 spells CASSWTASRDEQYF. The CDR3 nucleotides are TGTGCCAGCAGCTGGACAGCTTCTAGGGACGAGCAGTACTTC.

This clonotype occurred many times. The V and J genes are TRBV28 and TRBJ1-3; D is undetermined. The germline CDR1 and CDR2 sequences are MDHEN and SYDVKM. Trimming shortened V by 0 bases and J by 0 bases, and 12 bases separated the two germline ends. CDR3 length: 17 residues. The CDR3 region has the DNA TGTGCCAGCAGTTTATGGCCCGACCGCAGCTCTGGAAACACCATATATTTT. Translation gives CASSLWPDRSSGNTIYF.

There are a few counts of this clonotype. The rearrangement links TRBV6-4 to TRBJ2-2; the D call may be TRBD1 or TRBD2 (5 bases each). V dropped 9 bases and J dropped 5 bases, with 19 bases sitting between them. Germline V gene sequence: CDR1 MRHNA, CDR2 SNTAGT. There are 15 residues in the CDR3. For the CDR3, the DNA is TGTGCCAGTAGTAAGGGACGAATAGGAACCGGGGAGCTGTTTTTT. It is translated as CASSKGRIGTGELFF.

This clonotype has just a few counts. The chain has TRBV30 and TRBJ1-2, with D tentatively TRBD1 (5 bases). Looked up from germline, CDR1 is GTSNPN and CDR2 is SVGIG (reference sequence). The CDR3 length is 13 residues. V was clipped by 0 bases and J by 4 bases, with 9 bases between them. DNA of the CDR3: TGTGCCTGGAGTGTTAGCCAGGGCTATGGCTACACCTTC. Protein product: CAWSVSQGYGYTF.

This clonotype was seen at least ten times. The chain is built from TRBV28 and TRBJ2-5; 9 bases agree with TRBD2. There are 15 residues in the CDR3. Germline lookup yields CDR1 MDHEN and CDR2 SYDVKM. The junction had 8 bases not matched to a gene; V was cut back by 5 bases and J by 4 bases. The CDR3 sequence: CASSTQREVPETQYF. DNA of the CDR3: TGTGCCAGCAGTACACAGCGGGAGGTCCCAGAGACCCAGTACTTC.

This clonotype was observed many times. The V call is TRBV30, the J call TRBJ2-5; D possibly corresponds to TRBD2 (5 bases). The germline CDR1 and CDR2 sequences are GTSNPN and SVGIG (reference sequence). Trimming took off 3 bases at V and 2 bases at J, with 10 bases between the two ends. The CDR3 covers 13 residues. CDR3 in amino acids: CAWSPRLQETQYF. The DNA of the CDR3 is TGTGCCTGGAGCCCCAGACTACAAGAGACCCAGTACTTC.

The J gene is TRBJ2-1, the V gene TRBV5-4; 8 bases align to TRBD2. The CDR3 length is 16 residues. After removal of 2 bases from V and 5 bases from J, the junction contained 9 bases not matched to a gene. CDR1 SGHNT and CDR2 YYREEE come from the germline V gene (reference sequence). The DNA of the CDR3 is TGTGCCAGCAGCTTTAGGCGGGGGGCTCCAGACAATGAGCAGTTCTTC. This gives the protein CASSFRRGAPDNEQFF.

This clonotype was detected a few times. The chain uses TRBV27 and TRBJ1-6; TRBD1 aligns across 9 bases. The CDR3 runs 15 residues. Per the germline V gene, CDR1 is MNHEY and CDR2 is SMNVEV (reference sequence). Germline trimming cut 5 bases from V and 9 bases from J; bases unmatched to any gene: 8. As DNA, the CDR3 is TGTGCCAGCAGTCCCTCCTGGGACAGGGTTTCACCCCTCCACTTT. Its protein product is CASSPSWDRVSPLHF.